The source of this T cell receptor beta chain is a study of CD8 T cells in ankylosing spondylitis (dated 2017 in TCRdb). Regarding the complete study: The study profiled T cell receptor beta repertoires in healthy donors and ankylosing spondylitis patients to find disease-linked TCR variants. The full study cohort comprised about 23 ankylosing spondylitis patients and 85 to 120 healthy donors. Peripheral blood was sampled, and synovial fluid was additionally collected from ankylosing spondylitis patients.

The study at large found these results: A TCR beta motif made up of roughly eight highly homologous amino acid variants appeared to be characteristic of blood from ankylosing spondylitis patients. In peripheral blood, the disease-linked clones were found at relatively low frequencies and had a CD8+ phenotype. Some TCR beta motif variants had previously been reported in synovial fluid and blood of reactive arthritis patients, which suggested common disease-initiation mechanisms. The disease-linked clones were reported to be significantly enriched in matched synovial fluid samples from ankylosing spondylitis patients.

The table lists this clonotype with a count of one. No cognate antigen has been identified for it. Base qualities are not at hand, and no much larger clone is one base apart. A lone read gives weak evidence. V drops 1 base and J drops 5 bases, leaving 9 bases in between. As encoded in the germline V gene, CDR1 is SGHNT while CDR2 is YENEEA. The cysteine opens and the phenylalanine closes a CDR3 of 14 amino acids. Solely the CDR3 DNA is kept, with 42 bases framed from the first base. Sequencing was carried out with an Illumina MiSeq. TCR beta libraries were prepared by quantitative 5'-RACE with molecular barcodes. Regarding the original processing steps: To identify disease-linked TCR variants, a new computational method was used, one built on a probabilistic model of VDJ rearrangement. TCRdb applied fastp at Q25 and MiXCR to the public reads, then kept only in-frame beta chains. Duplicate CDR3 protein sequences are folded into a single record with the most common DNA and genes. In this record, the V and J calls reflect TCRdb's handling and not the investigators' own analysis. The sample profile shows 17,000 or so distinct CDR3 sequences; 7.5% to 9.5% of them were found once. The top ten clonotypes cover roughly 38% of the sample.

The chain employs TRBV11-3 and TRBJ2-1, and the D gene may be TRBD1, 5 bases matching. Sequencing was performed on blood. The clonotype comes from a male donor with ankylosing spondylitis or in good health (not recorded which). The nucleotides read TGTGCCAGCAGCTTAGGACAGACCGACAATGAGCAGTTCTTC. Its coded protein is CASSLGQTDNEQFF.